What follows are 2 T cell receptor beta chains derived from one specimen sequenced in a study of PD-L1 blockade in urothelial cancer. Time point defined: pretreatment peripheral blood. Sequenced by immunoSEQ multiplex PCR; TCRdb stores in-frame clones only, minus some. The sample records about 43,000 clones, 80% being singletons. Source: PBMCs, taken around atezolizumab (anti-PD-L1) treatment. These receptors all come from a man in his fifties or sixties with urothelial cancer.

V is TRBV18 and J is TRBJ1-3; D gene ambiguous. Germline CDR1 reads KGHSH; CDR2 reads LQKENI. V lost 6 bases and J 0 bases, leaving 15 bases between the germline ends. The CDR3 has 16 residues. This CDR3 reads CASSIEQSTSGNTIYF. DNA for the CDR3: TGTGCCAGCTCCATCGAACAGTCTACCTCTGGAAACACCATATATTTT. Based on the CDR3 plus reference TRBV18 and TRBJ1-3, the full variable domain is NAGVMQNPRHLVRRRGQEARLRCSPMKGHSHVYWYRQLPEEGLKFMVYLQKENIIDESGMPKERFSAEFPKEGPSILRIQQVVRGDSAAYFCASSIEQSTSGNTIYFGEGSWLTVV.

In DNA form, the CDR3 reads TGTGCCAGTAGTATGCCTACAGGCTCCGGTCGCACTGAAGCTTTCTTT. Translating gives CASSMPTGSGRTEAFF. This chain links TRBV19 with TRBJ1-1; D might be TRBD1 (5 bases). The V end was cut by 3 bases, the J end by 4 bases, with 18 bases between. Germline-derived CDR1 and CDR2 are LNHDA and SQIVND (reference sequence). The CDR3 covers 16 residues. The whole variable domain, remainder taken from reference TRBV19 and TRBJ1-1, is DGGITQSPKYLFRKEGQNVTLSCEQNLNHDAMYWYRQDPGQGLRLIYYSQIVNDFQKGDIAEGYSVSREKKESFPLTVTSAQKNPTAFYLCASSMPTGSGRTEAFFGQGTRLTVV.